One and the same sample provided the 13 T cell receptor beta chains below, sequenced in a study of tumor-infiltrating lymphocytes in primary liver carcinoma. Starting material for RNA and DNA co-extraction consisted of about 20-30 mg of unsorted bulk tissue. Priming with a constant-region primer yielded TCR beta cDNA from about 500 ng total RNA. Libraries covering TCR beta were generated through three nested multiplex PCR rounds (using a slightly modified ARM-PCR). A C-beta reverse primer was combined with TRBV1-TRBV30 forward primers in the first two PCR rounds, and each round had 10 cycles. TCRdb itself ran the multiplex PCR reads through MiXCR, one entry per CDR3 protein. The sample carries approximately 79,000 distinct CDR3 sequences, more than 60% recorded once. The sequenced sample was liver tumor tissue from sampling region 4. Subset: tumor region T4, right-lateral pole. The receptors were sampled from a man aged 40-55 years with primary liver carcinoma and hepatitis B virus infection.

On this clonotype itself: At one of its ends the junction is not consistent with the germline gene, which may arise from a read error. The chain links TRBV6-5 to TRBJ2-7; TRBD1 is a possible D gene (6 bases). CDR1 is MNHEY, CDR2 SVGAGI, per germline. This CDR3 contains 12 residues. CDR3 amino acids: CVSSQGSGEQYF. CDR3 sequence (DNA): TGTGTCAGCAGTCAGGGGTCTGGTGAGCAGTACTTC.

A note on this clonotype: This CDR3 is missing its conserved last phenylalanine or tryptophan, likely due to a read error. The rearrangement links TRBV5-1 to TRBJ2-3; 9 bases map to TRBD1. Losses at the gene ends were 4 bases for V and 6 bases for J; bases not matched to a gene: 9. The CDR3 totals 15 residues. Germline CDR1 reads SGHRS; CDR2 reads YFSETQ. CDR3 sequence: CASSVGQGNKDTQYS. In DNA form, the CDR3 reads TGCGCCAGCAGCGTTGGACAGGGGAATAAGGATACGCAGTATTCA.

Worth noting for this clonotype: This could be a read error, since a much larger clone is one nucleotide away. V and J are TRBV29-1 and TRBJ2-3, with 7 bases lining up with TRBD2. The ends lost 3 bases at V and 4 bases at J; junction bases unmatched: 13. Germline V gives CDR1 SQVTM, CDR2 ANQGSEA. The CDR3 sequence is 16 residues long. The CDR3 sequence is CSVEGWREGRADTQYF. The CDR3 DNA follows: TGCAGCGTTGAGGGTTGGAGGGAGGGCCGAGCAGATACGCAGTATTTT.

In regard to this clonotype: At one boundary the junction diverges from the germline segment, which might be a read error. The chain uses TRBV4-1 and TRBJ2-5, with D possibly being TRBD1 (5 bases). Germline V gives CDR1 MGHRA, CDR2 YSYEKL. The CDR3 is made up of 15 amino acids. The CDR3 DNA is TGCGCCAGCAGCCGAGAAGATGACAGCCAAGAGGCCCAGTACTTC. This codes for CASSREDDSQEAQYF.

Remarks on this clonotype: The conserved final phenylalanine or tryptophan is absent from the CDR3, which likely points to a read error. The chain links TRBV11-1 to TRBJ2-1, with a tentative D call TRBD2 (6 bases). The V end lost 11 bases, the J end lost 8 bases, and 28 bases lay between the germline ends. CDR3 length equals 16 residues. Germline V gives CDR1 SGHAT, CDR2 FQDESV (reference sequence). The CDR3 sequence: CAGSLGLGLPTHEQFL. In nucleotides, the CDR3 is TGTGCCGGTAGCTTAGGCCTGGGACTTCCTACGCATGAGCAGTTCCTC.

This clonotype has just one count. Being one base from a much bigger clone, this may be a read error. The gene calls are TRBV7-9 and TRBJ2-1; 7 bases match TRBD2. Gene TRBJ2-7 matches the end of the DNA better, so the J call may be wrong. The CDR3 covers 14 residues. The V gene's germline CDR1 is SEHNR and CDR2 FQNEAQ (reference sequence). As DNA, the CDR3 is TGTGCCAGCAGCCCGACCGGGACTACCAATGAGCAGTACTTC. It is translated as CASSPTGTTNEQYF.

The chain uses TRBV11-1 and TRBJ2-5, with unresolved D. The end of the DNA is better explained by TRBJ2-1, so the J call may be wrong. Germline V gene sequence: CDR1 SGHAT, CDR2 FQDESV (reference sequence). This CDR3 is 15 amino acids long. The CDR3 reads CASSLGLSQYNEQFF. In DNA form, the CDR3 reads TGTGCTAGTAGCTTAGGCTTATCCCAATACAATGAGCAGTTCTTC.

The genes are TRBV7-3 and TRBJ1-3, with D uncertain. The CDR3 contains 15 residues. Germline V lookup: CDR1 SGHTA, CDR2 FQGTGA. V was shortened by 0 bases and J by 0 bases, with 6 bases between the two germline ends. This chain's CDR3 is CASSLTGDSGNTIYF. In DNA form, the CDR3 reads TGTGCCAGCAGCTTAACCGGGGACTCTGGAAACACCATATATTTT.

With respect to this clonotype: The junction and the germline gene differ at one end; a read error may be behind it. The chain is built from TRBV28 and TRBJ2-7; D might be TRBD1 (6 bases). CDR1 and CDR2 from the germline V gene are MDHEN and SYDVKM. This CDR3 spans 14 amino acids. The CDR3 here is CASSPTGLPYEQYF. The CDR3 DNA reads TGTGCCAGCAGCCCGACAGGTTTGCCCTATGAGCAGTACTTC.

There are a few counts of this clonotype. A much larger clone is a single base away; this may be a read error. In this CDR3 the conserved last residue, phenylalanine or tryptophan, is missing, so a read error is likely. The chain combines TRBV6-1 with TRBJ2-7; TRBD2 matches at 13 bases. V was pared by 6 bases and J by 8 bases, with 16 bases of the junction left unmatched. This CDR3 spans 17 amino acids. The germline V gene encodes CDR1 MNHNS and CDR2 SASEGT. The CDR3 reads CASRWGTSGITTYKQYL. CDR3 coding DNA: TGTGCCAGCAGATGGGGGACTAGCGGGATAACTACGTATAAGCAGTACCTC.

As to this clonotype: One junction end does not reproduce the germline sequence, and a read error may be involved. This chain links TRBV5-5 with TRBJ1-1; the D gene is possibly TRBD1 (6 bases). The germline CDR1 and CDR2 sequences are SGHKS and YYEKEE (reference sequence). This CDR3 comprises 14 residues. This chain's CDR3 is CASSPTGSYTEALF. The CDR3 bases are TGTGCCAGCAGTCCTACAGGGTCTTACACTGAAGCTTTATTT.

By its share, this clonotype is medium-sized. The CDR3, as DNA: TGTGCCAGCAACCGACTCGGACTAGCGGATGCCTACGAGCAGTACTTC. Protein product: CASNRLGLADAYEQYF. The chain carries TRBV11-2 and TRBJ2-7, with TRBD2 identical over 10 bases. After removal of 7 bases from V and 2 bases from J, the junction contained 11 bases not matched to a gene. Germline lookup yields CDR1 SGHAT and CDR2 FQNNGV. CDR3 length: 16 amino acids. The whole variable domain, filled in from reference TRBV11-2 and TRBJ2-7, reads EAGVAQSPRYKIIEKRQSVAFWCNPISGHATLYWYQQILGQGPKLLIQFQNNGVVDDSQLPKDRFSAERLKGVDSTLKIQPAKLEDSAVYLCASNRLGLADAYEQYFGPGTRLTVT.

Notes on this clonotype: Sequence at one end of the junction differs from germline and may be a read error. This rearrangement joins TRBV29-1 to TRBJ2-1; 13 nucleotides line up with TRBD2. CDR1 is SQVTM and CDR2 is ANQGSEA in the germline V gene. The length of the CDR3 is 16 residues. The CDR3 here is CSVAWTSGSSYNEQLF. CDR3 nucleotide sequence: TGCAGTGTCGCCTGGACTAGCGGGAGCTCCTACAATGAGCAGCTCTTC.